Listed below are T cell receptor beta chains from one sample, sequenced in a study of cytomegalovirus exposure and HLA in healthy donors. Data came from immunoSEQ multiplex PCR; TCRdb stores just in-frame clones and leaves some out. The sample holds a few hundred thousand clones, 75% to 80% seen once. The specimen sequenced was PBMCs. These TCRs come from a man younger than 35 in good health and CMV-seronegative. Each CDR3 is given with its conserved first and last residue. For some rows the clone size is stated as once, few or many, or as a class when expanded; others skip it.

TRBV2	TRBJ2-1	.	CASATGFSQVSQFF
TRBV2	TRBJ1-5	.	CASSNNGGGQPQHF
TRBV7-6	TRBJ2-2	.	CASSLTSGGGGLFF
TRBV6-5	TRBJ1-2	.	CASTPGGFYGYTF
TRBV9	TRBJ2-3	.	CASSLSSGSTDTQYF
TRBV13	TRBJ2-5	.	CASSPLGGGRETQYF
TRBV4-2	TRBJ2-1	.	CASSLRTSNAYNEQFF
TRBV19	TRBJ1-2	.	CASSIKGAAHYGYTF
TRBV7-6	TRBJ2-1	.	CASSGSGGLDEQFF
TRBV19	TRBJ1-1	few	CASRGLFEGNTEAFF
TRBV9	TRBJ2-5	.	CASSVGWGGLIGETQYF
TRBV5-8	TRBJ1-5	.	CASSQKSWDINQPQHF
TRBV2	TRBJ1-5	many	CASRGHRGRDQPQHF
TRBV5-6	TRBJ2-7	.	CASSLDRLFGTSATYEQYF
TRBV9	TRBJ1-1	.	CASSVWRDTEAFF
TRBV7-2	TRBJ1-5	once	CASSLDRGGTLSNQPQHF
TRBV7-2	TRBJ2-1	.	CASSLAGVHASSYNEQFF
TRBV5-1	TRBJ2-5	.	CASSLAGTGRETQYF
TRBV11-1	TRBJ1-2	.	CASSFGQNYGYTF
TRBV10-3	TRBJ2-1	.	CAISESGGTHSYNEQFF
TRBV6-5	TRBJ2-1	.	CASRGLAGWGEQFF
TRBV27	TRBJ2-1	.	CASSLDRSYNEQFF
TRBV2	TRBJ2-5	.	CASMEARGKETQYF
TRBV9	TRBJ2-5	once	CASSAGQGGETQYF
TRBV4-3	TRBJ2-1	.	CASSQNTGTSGYNEQFF
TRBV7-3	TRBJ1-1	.	CASSSRTGQAFF
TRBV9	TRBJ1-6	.	CASFFRDRGSSPLHF
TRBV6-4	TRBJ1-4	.	CASSPGQGSNEKLFF
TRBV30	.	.	CAWSLARTNYEQYF
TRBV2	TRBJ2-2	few	CASNGREGTGELFF
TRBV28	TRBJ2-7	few	CASSSQVGYEQYF
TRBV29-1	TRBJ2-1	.	CSGGSSDYNEQFF
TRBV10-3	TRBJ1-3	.	CAISGDGEPGNTIYF
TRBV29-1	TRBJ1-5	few	CSVGQGEQPQHF
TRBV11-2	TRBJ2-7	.	CASRGTLAGGPEQYF